The entry that follows covers one TCR beta chain sequence. One junction end disagrees with the germline gene, perhaps due to a read error. The entry originates in a study of cytomegalovirus exposure and HLA in healthy donors. Primers for the PCR totalled 60 Vbeta and 13 Jbeta. Profiled with immunoSEQ multiplex PCR; TCRdb holds only in-frame clones, not every one. The top ten hold roughly 1.4% of the sample, which has more than 150,000 clones, about 80% seen once. This CDR3 is built from 13 residues. From germline, CDR1 is GTSNPN and CDR2 SVGIG (reference sequence). This chain joins TRBV30 and TRBJ1-6, with a possible D match to TRBD1 (5 bases). The sequence was obtained from a man aged 18 to 35 in good health and CMV-seronegative. Sequencing was done on a sample of PBMCs. This CDR3 reads CAWMGQLNSPLYF. CDR3 nucleotide sequence: TGTGCCTGGATGGGGCAGTTAAATTCACCCCTCTACTTT. Full variable domain (outside the CDR3, taken from reference TRBV30 and TRBJ1-6): SQTIHQWPATLVQPVGSPLSLECTVEGTSNPNLYWYRQAAGRGLQLLFYSVGIGQISSEVPQNLSASRPQDRQFILSSKKLLLSDSGFYLCAWMGQLNSPLYFGNGTRLTVT.